The 6 T cell receptor beta chains reported below all come from one sample, sequenced in a study of immune heterogeneity within non-small cell lung tumors. It was with 32 V and 13 J primers that multiplex PCR amplified TCR beta CDR3. TCRdb fed the multiplex PCR reads into MiXCR, producing one record per CDR3 protein. Of about 15,000 distinct CDR3 sequences listed, 30% to 35% were seen once; the top ten hold about 15%. Bulk tumor genomic DNA constituted the template, at around 590 ng per sample. Biopsies that were spaced far apart were taken, several per primary tumor, during surgery. Patients with untreated, newly diagnosed non-small cell lung cancer underwent curative surgery. The sequencing sample was made of lung tumor tissue. The receptors derive from a woman aged 50 to 60 with non-small cell lung cancer.

This clonotype is deemed medium-sized. This chain joins TRBV18 and TRBJ2-1; TRBD1 might be the D (6 bases). Germline loops: CDR1 KGHSH, CDR2 LQKENI. Trimming shortened V by 3 bases and J by 9 bases, and 18 bases separated the two germline ends. The CDR3 is made up of 15 amino acids. Here the CDR3 DNA reads TGTGCCAGCTCACCTTCGAGCTGGTCAGGGGTTGAGCAGTTCTTC. As protein: CASSPSSWSGVEQFF. The full variable domain, in which reference TRBV18 and TRBJ2-1 provide the parts outside the CDR3, is NAGVMQNPRHLVRRRGQEARLRCSPMKGHSHVYWYRQLPEEGLKFMVYLQKENIIDESGMPKERFSAEFPKEGPSILRIQQVVRGDSAAYFCASSPSSWSGVEQFFGPGTRLTVL.

This clonotype showed up many times. The chain is built from TRBV28 and TRBJ2-4, with 9 bases matching TRBD2. This CDR3 comprises 17 residues. Losses at the gene ends were 2 bases for V and 0 bases for J; bases not matched to a gene: 5. Per germline, CDR1 MDHEN and CDR2 SYDVKM. CDR3 nucleotide sequence: TGTGCCAGCAGTTTAATGTATAGCGGGGGAGCCAAAAACATTCAGTACTTC. Its translation: CASSLMYSGGAKNIQYF.

In its sample, this clonotype was seen many times. CDR3 sequence reads: CASRMRDRVGGYTF. As DNA, the CDR3 is TGTGCCAGCAGGATGAGGGACAGGGTCGGAGGCTACACCTTC. V usage is TRBV27 and J usage is TRBJ1-2; 9 nucleotides agree with TRBD1. CDR1 MNHEY and CDR2 SMNVEV come from the germline V gene (reference sequence). V trimming: 6 bases; J trimming: 8 bases; junction bases outside the gene matches: 10. CDR3 length: 14 amino acids.

V and J are TRBV29-1 and TRBJ1-5; D possibly corresponds to TRBD1 (5 bases). The germline CDR1 and CDR2 sequences are SQVTM and ANQGSEA. This CDR3 region has 13 residues. The V and J ends lost 5 bases and 6 bases respectively, with 14 bases between them. CDR3 protein: CSVRRGAGQPQHF. In nucleotides, the CDR3 is TGCAGCGTTCGACGAGGGGCAGGTCAGCCCCAGCATTTT.

This clonotype appeared a few times. This chain joins TRBV9 and TRBJ1-2, with D tentatively TRBD1 (5 bases). Germline V gene lookup returns CDR1 SGDLS and CDR2 YYNGEE. The V and J ends lost 4 bases and 4 bases respectively, with 14 bases between them. The CDR3 length is 14 residues. The chain's CDR3 is CASSPTRGAYGYTF. CDR3 bases: TGTGCCAGCAGCCCTACAAGAGGGGCCTATGGCTACACCTTC.

This clonotype was seen ten or more times. The V gene is TRBV12-3 or TRBV12-4, the J gene TRBJ2-1; D unresolved. Between the trimmed V and J ends, which lost 1 base and 6 bases, there was a span of 4 bases. The CDR3 sequence is 12 residues long. DNA of the CDR3: TGTGCCAGCAGTTTAGGTTTCAATGAGCAGTTCTTC. Its translation is CASSLGFNEQFF.